Each of the 9 T cell receptor beta chains below was sequenced from the same sample in a study of cytomegalovirus exposure and HLA in healthy donors. The primer mix had 60 Vbeta and 13 Jbeta primers. The repertoire was sequenced with immunoSEQ multiplex PCR; TCRdb's copy has only in-frame clones and lacks some. Of 120,000 or so clones in the sample, around 72% are singletons; the top ten hold approximately 3.8%. Sequenced sample: PBMCs. The receptors were gathered from a man younger than 40 in good health and CMV-seronegative.

This clone has only one observation. V is TRBV11-2 and J is TRBJ2-5; 8 nucleotides agree with TRBD2. There are 16 residues in the CDR3. Trimming at V came to 3 bases and at J to 1 base, leaving 7 bases not matched to a gene. Germline loops: CDR1 SGHAT, CDR2 FQNNGV. The CDR3 DNA sequence: TGTGCCAGCAGCTTTTCGGGGGGGGCTCTCCAAGAGACCCAGTACTTC. Protein sequence: CASSFSGGALQETQYF.

The J gene is TRBJ2-7, the V gene TRBV5-1; D unclear. V dropped 6 bases and J dropped 3 bases, with 19 bases sitting between them. Germline values: CDR1 SGHRS, CDR2 YFSETQ. The CDR3 extends over 15 amino acids. The CDR3 sequence is CASTPNYIVNYEQYF. CDR3 DNA sequence: TGCGCCAGCACCCCAAACTACATCGTGAACTACGAGCAGTACTTC. The complete variable domain, with remaining parts taken from reference TRBV5-1 and TRBJ2-7, reads KAGVTQTPRYLIKTRGQQVTLSCSPISGHRSVSWYQQTPGQGLQFLFEYFSETQRNKGNFPGRFSGRQFSNSRSEMNVSTLELGDSALYLCASTPNYIVNYEQYFGPGTRLTVT.

This clone was seen more than once but under ten times. This chain connects TRBV9 to TRBJ2-1; possibly TRBD2 for D (6 bases). This CDR3 region has 12 residues. Germline V gene lookup returns CDR1 SGDLS and CDR2 YYNGEE. Trimming took 0 bases from V and 8 from J, leaving 6 bases between them. The DNA for the CDR3 is TGTGCCAGCAGCGTAGTAGCGGATGAGCAGTTCTTC. Its translation: CASSVVADEQFF.

As concerns this clone: The sample contains more than one DNA sequence encoding this CDR3. The CDR3 reads CASSNAGRAMNEQYF. The CDR3 DNA sequence: TGTGCCAGCAGTAATGCAGGGAGGGCGATGAACGAGCAGTACTTC. This sequence joins TRBV6-5 and TRBJ2-7; 7 bases are a match to TRBD2. With V trimmed by 5 bases and J by 5 bases, 12 bases remained unmatched. CDR1 and CDR2 from the germline V gene are MNHEY and SVGAGI. The CDR3 has 15 residues.

This sequence joins TRBV5-1 and TRBJ2-5, with D tentatively TRBD1 (5 bases). There are 15 residues in the CDR3. Germline CDR1 is SGHRS and CDR2 is YFSETQ. Trimming shortened V by 4 bases and J by 2 bases, and 15 bases separated the two germline ends. CDR3 loop: CASSRQTAPQETQYF. In DNA form, the CDR3 reads TGCGCCAGCAGCCGACAGACGGCGCCTCAAGAGACCCAGTACTTC.

The gene calls are TRBV19 and TRBJ2-5; 9 nucleotides line up with TRBD1. V shed 1 base, J shed 5 bases, and the junction held 5 bases outside the gene matches. Germline V gives CDR1 LNHDA, CDR2 SQIVND (reference sequence). The CDR3 runs to 15 residues. CDR3 in DNA: TGTGCCAGTAGTATAGGGACAGGGGACGGGGAGACCCAGTACTTC. Amino acids: CASSIGTGDGETQYF. Complete variable domain (other parts from reference TRBV19 and TRBJ2-5): DGGITQSPKYLFRKEGQNVTLSCEQNLNHDAMYWYRQDPGQGLRLIYYSQIVNDFQKGDIAEGYSVSREKKESFPLTVTSAQKNPTAFYLCASSIGTGDGETQYFGPGTRLLVL.

This clone was detected only a few times. The chain recombines TRBV6-5 with TRBJ1-4, with D tentatively TRBD1 (5 bases). Trimming cost V 3 bases and J 8 bases, with 19 bases left between them. This CDR3 comprises 16 residues. CDR1 MNHEY and CDR2 SVGAGI come from the germline V gene. This CDR3 is CASSYEVAGAHEKLFF. The DNA for the CDR3 is TGTGCCAGCAGTTATGAAGTGGCTGGGGCACACGAAAAACTGTTTTTT.

V gene TRBV5-1 combines with J gene TRBJ1-5; D may be TRBD1 (6 bases). The CDR3 is 15 amino acids. Germline assignment: CDR1 SGHRS and CDR2 YFSETQ. V was shortened by 4 bases and J by 4 bases, with 15 bases between the two germline ends. The CDR3 DNA reads as TGCGCCAGCAGCGCCGGCGCCGGGACAAATCAGCCCCAGCATTTT. This translates into CASSAGAGTNQPQHF.

The chain links TRBV2 to TRBJ2-3, with D perhaps TRBD2 (6 bases). The length of the CDR3 is 14 residues. V was trimmed by 3 bases and J by 3 bases, leaving 10 bases between them. Germline V gene sequence: CDR1 SNHLY, CDR2 FYNNEI. In nucleotides, the CDR3 is TGTGCCAGCAGTGACCGGGGGAGGACAGATACGCAGTATTTT. Its translation: CASSDRGRTDTQYF. The full variable domain, rest sourced from reference TRBV2 and TRBJ2-3, is EPEVTQTPSHQVTQMGQEVILRCVPISNHLYFYWYRQILGQKVEFLVSFYNNEISEKSEIFDDQFSVERPDGSNFTLKIRSTKLEDSAMYFCASSDRGRTDTQYFGPGTRLTVL.